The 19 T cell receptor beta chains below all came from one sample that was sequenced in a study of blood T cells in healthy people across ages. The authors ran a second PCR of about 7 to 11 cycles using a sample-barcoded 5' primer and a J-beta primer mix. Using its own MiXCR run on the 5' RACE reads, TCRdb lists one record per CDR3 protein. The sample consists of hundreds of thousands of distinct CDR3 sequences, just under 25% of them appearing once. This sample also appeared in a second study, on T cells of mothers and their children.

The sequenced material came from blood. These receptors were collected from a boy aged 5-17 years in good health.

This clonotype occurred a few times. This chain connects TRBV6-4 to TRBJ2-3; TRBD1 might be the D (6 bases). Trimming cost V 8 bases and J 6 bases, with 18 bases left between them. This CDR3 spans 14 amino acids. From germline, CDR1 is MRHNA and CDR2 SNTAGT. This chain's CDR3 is CASSPKDSVDTQYF. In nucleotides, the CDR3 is TGTGCCAGCTCCCCGAAGGACAGCGTGGATACGCAGTATTTT.

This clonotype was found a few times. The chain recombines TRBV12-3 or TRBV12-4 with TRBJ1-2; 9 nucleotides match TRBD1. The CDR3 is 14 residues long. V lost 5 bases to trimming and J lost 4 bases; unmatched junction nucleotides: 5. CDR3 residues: CASSPGQGSYGYTF. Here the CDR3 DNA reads TGTGCCAGCAGTCCCGGACAGGGGAGCTATGGCTACACCTTC.

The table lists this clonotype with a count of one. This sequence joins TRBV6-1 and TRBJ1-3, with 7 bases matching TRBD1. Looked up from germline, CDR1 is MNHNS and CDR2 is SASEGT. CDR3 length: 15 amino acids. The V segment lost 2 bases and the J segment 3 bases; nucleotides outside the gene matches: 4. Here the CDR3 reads CASSEPGQLGNTIYF. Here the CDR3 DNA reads TGTGCCAGCAGTGAACCGGGACAGCTTGGAAACACCATATATTTT.

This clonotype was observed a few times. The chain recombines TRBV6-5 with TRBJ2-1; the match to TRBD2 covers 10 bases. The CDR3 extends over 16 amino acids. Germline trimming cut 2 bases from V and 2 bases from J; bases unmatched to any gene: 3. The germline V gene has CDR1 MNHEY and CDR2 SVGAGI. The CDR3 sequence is CASSYQAGGAYNEQFF. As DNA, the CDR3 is TGTGCCAGCAGTTACCAAGCGGGAGGGGCCTACAATGAGCAGTTCTTC.

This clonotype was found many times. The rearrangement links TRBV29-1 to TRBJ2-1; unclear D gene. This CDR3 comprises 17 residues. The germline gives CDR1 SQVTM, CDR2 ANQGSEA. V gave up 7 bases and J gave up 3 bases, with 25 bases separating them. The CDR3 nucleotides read TGCAGCGGTAGCCCCCCCGTAGCCGGGCTAAACTACAATGAGCAGTTCTTC. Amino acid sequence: CSGSPPVAGLNYNEQFF.

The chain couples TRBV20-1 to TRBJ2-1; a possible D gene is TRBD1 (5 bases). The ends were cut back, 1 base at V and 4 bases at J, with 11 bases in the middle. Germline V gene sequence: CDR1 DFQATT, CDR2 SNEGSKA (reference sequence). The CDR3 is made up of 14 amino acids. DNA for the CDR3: TGCAGTGCTAGAGCGGGCGCAGGGTACAATGAGCAGTTCTTC. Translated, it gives CSARAGAGYNEQFF.

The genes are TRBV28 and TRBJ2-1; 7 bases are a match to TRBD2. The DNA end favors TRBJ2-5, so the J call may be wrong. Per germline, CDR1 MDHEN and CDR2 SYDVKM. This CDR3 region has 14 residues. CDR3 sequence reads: CASSGGWGGETQYF. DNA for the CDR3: TGTGCCAGCAGCGGCGGTTGGGGGGGTGAGACCCAGTACTTC.

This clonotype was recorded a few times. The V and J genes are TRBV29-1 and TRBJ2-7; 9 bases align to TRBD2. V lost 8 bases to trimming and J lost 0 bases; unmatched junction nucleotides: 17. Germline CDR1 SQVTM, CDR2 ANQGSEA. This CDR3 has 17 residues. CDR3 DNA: TGCAGCCCCATAGCGGGAGAACTTATTCGACTCTCCTACGAGCAGTACTTC. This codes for CSPIAGELIRLSYEQYF.

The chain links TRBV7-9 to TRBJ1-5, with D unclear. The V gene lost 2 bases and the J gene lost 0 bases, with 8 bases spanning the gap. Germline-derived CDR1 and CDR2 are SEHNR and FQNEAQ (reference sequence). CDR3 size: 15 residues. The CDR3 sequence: CASSLSSNSNQPQHF. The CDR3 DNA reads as TGTGCCAGCAGCTTATCCAGTAATAGCAATCAGCCCCAGCATTTT.

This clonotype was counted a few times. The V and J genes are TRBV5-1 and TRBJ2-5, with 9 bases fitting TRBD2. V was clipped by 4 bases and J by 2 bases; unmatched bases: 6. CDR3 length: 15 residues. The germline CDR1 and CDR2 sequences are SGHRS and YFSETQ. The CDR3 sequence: CASSPATSGQETQYF. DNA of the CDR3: TGCGCCAGCAGCCCCGCGACTAGCGGACAAGAGACCCAGTACTTC.

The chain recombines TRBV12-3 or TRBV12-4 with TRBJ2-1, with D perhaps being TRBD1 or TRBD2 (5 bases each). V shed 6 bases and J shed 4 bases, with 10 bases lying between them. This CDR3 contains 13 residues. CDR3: CASRAREYNEQFF. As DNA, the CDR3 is TGTGCCAGCAGGGCCAGGGAGTACAATGAGCAGTTCTTC.

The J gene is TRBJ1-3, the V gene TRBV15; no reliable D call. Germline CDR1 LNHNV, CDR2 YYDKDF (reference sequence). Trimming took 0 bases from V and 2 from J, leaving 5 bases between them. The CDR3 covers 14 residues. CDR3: CATSRDLAGNTIYF. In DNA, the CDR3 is TGTGCCACCAGCAGAGATCTGGCTGGAAACACCATATATTTT.

In DNA form, the CDR3 reads TGTGCCAGCAGTTCCAGGACAGGGGGCGCATCCGGGGCCAACGTCCTGACTTTC. Its protein product is CASSSRTGGASGANVLTF. J is TRBJ2-6 and V is TRBV27; 11 bases map to TRBD1. CDR1 MNHEY and CDR2 SMNVEV come from the germline V gene (reference sequence). This CDR3 has 18 amino acids. The junction had 9 bases not matched to a gene; V was cut back by 4 bases and J by 4 bases.

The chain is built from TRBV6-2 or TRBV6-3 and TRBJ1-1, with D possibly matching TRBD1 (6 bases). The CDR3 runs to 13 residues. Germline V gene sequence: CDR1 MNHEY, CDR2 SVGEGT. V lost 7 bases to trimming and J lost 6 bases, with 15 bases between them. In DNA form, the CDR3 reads TGTGCCAGCACCCCAACAGGGAGCGCTGAAGCTTTCTTT. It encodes CASTPTGSAEAFF.

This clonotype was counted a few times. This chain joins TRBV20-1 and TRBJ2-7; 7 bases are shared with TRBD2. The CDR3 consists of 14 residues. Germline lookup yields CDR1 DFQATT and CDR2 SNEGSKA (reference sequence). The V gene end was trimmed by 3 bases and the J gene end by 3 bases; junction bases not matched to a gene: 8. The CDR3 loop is CSARFDSGLYEQYF. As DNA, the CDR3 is TGCAGTGCTAGGTTTGATAGCGGGCTCTACGAGCAGTACTTC.

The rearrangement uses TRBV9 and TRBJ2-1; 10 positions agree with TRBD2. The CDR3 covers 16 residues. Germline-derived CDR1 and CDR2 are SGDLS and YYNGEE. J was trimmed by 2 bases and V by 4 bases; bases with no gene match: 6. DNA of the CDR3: TGTGCCAGCAGCCCACGGACTAGCGGAGCCTACAATGAGCAGTTCTTC. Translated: CASSPRTSGAYNEQFF.

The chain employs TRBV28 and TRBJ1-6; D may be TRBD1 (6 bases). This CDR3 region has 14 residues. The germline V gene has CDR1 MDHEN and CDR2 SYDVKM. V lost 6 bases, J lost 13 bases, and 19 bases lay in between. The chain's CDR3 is CASSHLGTTDPLHF. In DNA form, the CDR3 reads TGTGCCAGCAGCCACCTCGGGACAACAGACCCCCTCCACTTT.

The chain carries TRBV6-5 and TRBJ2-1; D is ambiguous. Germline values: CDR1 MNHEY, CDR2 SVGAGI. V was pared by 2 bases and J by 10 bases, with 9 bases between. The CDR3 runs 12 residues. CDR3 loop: CASSYAAGEQFF. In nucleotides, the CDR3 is TGTGCCAGCAGTTACGCGGCTGGAGAGCAGTTCTTC.

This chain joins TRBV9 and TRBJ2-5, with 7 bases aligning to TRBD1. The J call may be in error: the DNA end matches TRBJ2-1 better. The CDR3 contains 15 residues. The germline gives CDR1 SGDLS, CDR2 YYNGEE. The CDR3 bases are TGTGCCAGCAGCGTAGGACTTAGGGCGACAGGGGAGCAGTTCTTC. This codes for CASSVGLRATGEQFF.